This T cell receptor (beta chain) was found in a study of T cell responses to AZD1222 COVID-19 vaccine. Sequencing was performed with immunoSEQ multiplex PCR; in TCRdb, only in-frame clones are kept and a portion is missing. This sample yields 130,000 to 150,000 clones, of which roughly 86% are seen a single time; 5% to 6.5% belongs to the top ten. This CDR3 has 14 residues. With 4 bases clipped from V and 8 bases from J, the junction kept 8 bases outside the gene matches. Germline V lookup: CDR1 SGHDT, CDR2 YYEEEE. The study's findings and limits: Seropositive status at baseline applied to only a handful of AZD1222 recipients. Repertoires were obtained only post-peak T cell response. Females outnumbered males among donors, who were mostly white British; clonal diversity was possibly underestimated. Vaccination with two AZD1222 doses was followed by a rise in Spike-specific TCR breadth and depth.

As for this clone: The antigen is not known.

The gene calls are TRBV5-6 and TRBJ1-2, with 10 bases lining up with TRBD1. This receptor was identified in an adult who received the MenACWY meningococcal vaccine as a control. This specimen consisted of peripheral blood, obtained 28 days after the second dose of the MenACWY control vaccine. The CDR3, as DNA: TGTGCCAGCAGCGCCGACAGGGGGCGCCGGGGCTACACCTTC. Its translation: CASSADRGRRGYTF.